This note documents a single T cell receptor (beta chain) sequence. Compared with germline, one end of the junction differs, possibly owing to a read error. This sample also contains other DNA sequences that code for the same CDR3. Nominal health characterized the donors when sampled, though unrecorded immune exposures were likely. This record comes from a study of cytomegalovirus exposure and HLA in healthy donors. This CDR3 is built from 15 residues. CDR1 is KGHSH, CDR2 LQKENI, per germline. Use of 60 Vbeta and 13 Jbeta primers characterized the PCR. The repertoire was sequenced with immunoSEQ multiplex PCR; TCRdb's copy has only in-frame clones and lacks some. The table includes roughly 130,000 clones, 65% to 80% detected once.

This sequence was found in a woman aged 45-65 years in good health and CMV-seropositive. The sample was PBMCs. The chain links TRBV18 to TRBJ2-7; 7 bases map to TRBD1. Here the CDR3 reads CASSPPLTGNHEQYF. The CDR3 coding sequence is TGCGCCAGCTCACCACCTTTGACAGGGAACCACGAGCAGTACTTC.